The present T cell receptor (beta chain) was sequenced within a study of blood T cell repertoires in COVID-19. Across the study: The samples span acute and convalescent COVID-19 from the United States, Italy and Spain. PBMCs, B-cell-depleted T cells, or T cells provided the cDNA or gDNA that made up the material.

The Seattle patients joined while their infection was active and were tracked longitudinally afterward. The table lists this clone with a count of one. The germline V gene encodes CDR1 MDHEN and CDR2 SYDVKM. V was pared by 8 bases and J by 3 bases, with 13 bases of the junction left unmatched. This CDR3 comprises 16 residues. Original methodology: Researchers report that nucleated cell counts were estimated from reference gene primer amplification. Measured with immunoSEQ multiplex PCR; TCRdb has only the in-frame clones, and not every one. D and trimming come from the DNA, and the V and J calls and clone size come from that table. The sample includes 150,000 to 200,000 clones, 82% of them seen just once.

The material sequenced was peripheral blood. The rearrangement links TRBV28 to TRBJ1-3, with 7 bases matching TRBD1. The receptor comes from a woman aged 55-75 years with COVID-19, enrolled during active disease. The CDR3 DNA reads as TGTGCCAGCGGGGAAACCGGGACAGTTTTTGGAAACACCATATATTTT. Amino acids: CASGETGTVFGNTIYF.